A selection of T cell receptor beta chains follows, all from one sample in a study of blood T cell repertoires in COVID-19. Some clones are missing from TCRdb's copy, which holds only in-frame ones; the method was immunoSEQ multiplex PCR. The table lists almost 200,000 clones, roughly 83% of them singletons. Sequencing input: peripheral blood. Receptors were obtained from a woman aged 40 to 50 with COVID-19, enrolled during active disease. Each CDR3 is given without its conserved first and last residue. A row's size may be missing; if present it is once, few, many or a size class.

clone_size,v_call,cdr3_aa
NA,TRBV30,ASGRGNTEAF
NA,TRBV10-1,ASSDPGTGTYNEQF
once,TRBV6-5,ASSTHRSSNYEQY
NA,TRBV7-9,ASSRGQYNEQF
NA,TRBV4-1,ASSQEQTVNTEAF
once,TRBV12-3/TRBV12-4,ASTRRGGYEQY
few,TRBV5-5,ASSLSVVPGDRGAF
NA,TRBV5-1,ASSLEAWGVGYT
NA,TRBV5-1,ASSSRRWGQETQY
NA,TRBV6-5,ASSFFKGDTQY
once,TRBV2,ASSETGIVNEQY
NA,TRBV6-5,ASSPRDRYYGYT
NA,TRBV6-2/TRBV6-3,ASSSLLAESYNEQF
once,TRBV6-5,ASSTSVRGNEQY
NA,TRBV4-2,ASSQDSVGTDTQY
NA,TRBV29-1,SVGHPGQGSYEQY
NA,TRBV6-5,ASSLLNSPLH
few,TRBV6-6,ASRFLTGANQPQH
NA,TRBV19,ASSIVLGQGLSRNTEAF
NA,TRBV24-1,ATSDPNAGTQY
NA,TRBV7-2,ASRGTVYGYT
NA,TRBV5-5,ASSLVPDRVYGGYT
NA,TRBV7-7,ASSLNAGGATDTQY
few,TRBV25-1,ASSQGSGYTEAF
NA,TRBV5-1,ASSGVADTQY
few,TRBV3-1/TRBV3-2,ASSQGTVTYEQY
NA,TRBV5-1,ASSPTEVNTEQY
NA,TRBV19,ASRSRTSGGADTQY
once,TRBV4-2,ASSPRTSGSYNEQF
NA,TRBV19,ASRPAAGASYNEQF
NA,TRBV19,ASQLQDRWSEKLF
NA,TRBV27,ASSLRDRGLNTEAF
few,TRBV7-9,ASSFQRSYEQY
NA,TRBV2,ASRLGTGSGELF
NA,TRBV7-6,ASSSGLAGSDTQY
NA,TRBV3-1/TRBV3-2,ASSQVDIQY
NA,TRBV15,ATSRGQGHGYT
NA,TRBV25-1,ASSDVLVRGEQF
NA,TRBV6-2/TRBV6-3,ASSSSHGTLTPQR
NA,TRBV4-1,ASSRGTGNYGYT
NA,TRBV5-1,ASSFRGANEKLF